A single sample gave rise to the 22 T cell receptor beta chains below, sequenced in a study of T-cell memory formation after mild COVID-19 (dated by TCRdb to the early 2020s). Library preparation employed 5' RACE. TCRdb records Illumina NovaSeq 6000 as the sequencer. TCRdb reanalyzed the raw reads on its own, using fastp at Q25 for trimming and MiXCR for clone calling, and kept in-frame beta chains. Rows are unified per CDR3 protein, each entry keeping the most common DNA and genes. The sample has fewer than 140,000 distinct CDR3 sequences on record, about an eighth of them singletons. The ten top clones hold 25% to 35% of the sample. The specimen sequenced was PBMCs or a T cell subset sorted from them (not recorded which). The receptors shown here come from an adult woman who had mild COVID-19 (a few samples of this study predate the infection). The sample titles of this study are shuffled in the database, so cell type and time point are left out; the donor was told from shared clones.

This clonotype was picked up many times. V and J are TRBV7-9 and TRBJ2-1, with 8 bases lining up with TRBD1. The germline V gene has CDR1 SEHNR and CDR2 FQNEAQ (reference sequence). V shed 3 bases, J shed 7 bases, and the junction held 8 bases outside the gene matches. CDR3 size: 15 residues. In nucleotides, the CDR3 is TGTGCCAGCAGCTTCCCCGGACAGGGCATGAATGAGCAGTTCTTC. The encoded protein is CASSFPGQGMNEQFF.

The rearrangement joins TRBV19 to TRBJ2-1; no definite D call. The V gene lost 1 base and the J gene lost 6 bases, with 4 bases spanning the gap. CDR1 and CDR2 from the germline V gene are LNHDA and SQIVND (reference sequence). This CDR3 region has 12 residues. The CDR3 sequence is CASSIGTNEQFF. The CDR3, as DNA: TGTGCCAGTAGTATAGGGACCAATGAGCAGTTCTTC.

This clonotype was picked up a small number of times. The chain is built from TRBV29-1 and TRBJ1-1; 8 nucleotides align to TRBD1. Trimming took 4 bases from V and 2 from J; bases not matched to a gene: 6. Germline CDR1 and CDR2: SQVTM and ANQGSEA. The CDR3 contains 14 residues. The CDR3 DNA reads TGCAGCGTTGGACCAGGGGGCTTCAACACTGAAGCTTTCTTT. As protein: CSVGPGGFNTEAFF.

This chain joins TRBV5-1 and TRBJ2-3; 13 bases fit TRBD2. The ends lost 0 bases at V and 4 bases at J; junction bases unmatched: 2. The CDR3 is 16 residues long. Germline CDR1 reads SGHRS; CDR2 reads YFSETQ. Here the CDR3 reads CASSLATSGGADTQYF. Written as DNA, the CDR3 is TGCGCCAGCAGCTTGGCCACTAGCGGGGGGGCAGATACGCAGTATTTT.

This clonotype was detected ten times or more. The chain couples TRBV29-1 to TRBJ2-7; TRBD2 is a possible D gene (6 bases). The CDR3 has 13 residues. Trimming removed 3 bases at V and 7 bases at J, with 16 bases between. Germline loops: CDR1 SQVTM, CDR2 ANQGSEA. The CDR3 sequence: CSVEVSGGGEQYF. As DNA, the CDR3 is TGCAGCGTTGAGGTTAGCGGTGGTGGGGAGCAGTACTTC.

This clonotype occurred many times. The CDR3 loop reads CASSWDFRRGNEQFF. The CDR3 DNA reads as TGTGCCAGCAGCTGGGACTTTCGTAGGGGCAATGAGCAGTTCTTC. The J gene is TRBJ2-1, the V gene TRBV6-5; TRBD2 is a possible D gene (6 bases). CDR1 MNHEY and CDR2 SVGAGI come from the germline V gene. V was trimmed by 6 bases and J by 6 bases, leaving 18 bases between them. This CDR3 has 15 amino acids.

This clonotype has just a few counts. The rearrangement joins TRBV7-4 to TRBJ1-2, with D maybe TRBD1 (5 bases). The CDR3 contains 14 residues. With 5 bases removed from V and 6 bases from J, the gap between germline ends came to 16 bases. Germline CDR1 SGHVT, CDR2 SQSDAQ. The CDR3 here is CASSPPAGRNGYTF. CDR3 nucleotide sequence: TGTGCCAGCAGCCCCCCGGCAGGGAGGAATGGCTACACCTTC. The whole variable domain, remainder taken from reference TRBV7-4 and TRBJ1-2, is GAGVSQSPRYKVAKRGRDVALRCDSISGHVTLYWYRQTLGQGSEVLTYSQSDAQRDKSGRPSGRFSAERPERSVSTLKIQRTEQGDSAVYLCASSPPAGRNGYTFGSGTRLTVV.

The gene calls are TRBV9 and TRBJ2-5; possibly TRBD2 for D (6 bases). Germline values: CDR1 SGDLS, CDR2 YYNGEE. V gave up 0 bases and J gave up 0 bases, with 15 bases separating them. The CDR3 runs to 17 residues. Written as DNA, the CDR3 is TGTGCCAGCAGCGTAGCCGCGTTAGCGGCGTACCAAGAGACCCAGTACTTC. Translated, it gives CASSVAALAAYQETQYF.

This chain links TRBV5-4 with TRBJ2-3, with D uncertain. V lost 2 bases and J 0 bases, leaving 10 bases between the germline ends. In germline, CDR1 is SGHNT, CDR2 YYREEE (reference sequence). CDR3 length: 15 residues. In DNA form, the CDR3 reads TGTGCCAGCAGCTTTAAGGCCCTGAGCACAGATACGCAGTATTTT. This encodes CASSFKALSTDTQYF.

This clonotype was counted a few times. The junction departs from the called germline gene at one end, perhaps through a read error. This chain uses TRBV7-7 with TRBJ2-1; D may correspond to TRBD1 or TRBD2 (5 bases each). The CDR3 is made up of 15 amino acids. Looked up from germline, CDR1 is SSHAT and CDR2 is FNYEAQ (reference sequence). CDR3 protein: CASSLGTQPLNEQFF. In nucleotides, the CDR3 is TGTGCTAGCAGCTTAGGGACCCAACCTCTCAATGAGCAGTTCTTC.

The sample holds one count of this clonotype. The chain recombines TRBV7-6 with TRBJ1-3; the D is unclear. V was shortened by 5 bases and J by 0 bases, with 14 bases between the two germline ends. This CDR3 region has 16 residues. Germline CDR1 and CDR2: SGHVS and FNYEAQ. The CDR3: CASSRLMFCSGNTIYF. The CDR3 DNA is TGTGCCAGCAGCCGCCTCATGTTTTGCTCTGGAAACACCATATATTTT.

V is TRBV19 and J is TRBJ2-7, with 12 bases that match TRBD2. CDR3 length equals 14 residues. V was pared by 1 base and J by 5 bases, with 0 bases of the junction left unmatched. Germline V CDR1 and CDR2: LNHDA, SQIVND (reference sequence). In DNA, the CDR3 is TGTGCCAGTAGTATAGGACTAGCGGGAGACGAGCAGTACTTC. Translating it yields CASSIGLAGDEQYF.

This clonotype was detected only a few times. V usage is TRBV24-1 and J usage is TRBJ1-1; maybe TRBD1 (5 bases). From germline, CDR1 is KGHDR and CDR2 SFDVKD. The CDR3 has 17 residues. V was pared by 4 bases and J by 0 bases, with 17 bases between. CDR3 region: CATSEPPDSTLNTEAFF. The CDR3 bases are TGTGCCACCAGTGAACCCCCTGACAGCACCCTGAACACTGAAGCTTTCTTT.

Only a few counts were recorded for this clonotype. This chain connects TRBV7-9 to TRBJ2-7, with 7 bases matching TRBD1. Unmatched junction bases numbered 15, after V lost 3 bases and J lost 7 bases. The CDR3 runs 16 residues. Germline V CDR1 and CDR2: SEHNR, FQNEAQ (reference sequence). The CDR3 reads CASSFNREGANFEQYF. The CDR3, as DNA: TGTGCCAGCAGCTTCAATCGAGAGGGGGCGAATTTTGAGCAGTACTTC.

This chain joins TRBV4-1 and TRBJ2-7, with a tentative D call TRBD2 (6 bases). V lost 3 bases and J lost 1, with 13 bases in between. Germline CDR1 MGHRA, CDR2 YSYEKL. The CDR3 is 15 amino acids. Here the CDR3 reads CASSQSRDLSYEQYF. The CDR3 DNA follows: TGCGCCAGCAGCCAGTCCCGGGACTTGTCCTACGAGCAGTACTTC.

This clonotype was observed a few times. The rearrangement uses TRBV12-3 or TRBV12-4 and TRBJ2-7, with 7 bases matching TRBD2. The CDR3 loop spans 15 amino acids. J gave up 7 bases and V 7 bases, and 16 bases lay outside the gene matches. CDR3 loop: CASTRESGASGEQYF. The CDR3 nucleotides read TGTGCCAGCACCCGGGAGAGCGGGGCATCCGGGGAGCAGTACTTC.

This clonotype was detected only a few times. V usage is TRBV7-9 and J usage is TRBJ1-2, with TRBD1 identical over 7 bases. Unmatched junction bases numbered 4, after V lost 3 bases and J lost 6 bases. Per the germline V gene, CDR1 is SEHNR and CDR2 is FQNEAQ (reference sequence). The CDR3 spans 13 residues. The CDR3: CASSLTGSDGYTF. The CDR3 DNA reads TGTGCCAGCAGCTTGACAGGGTCCGATGGCTACACCTTC. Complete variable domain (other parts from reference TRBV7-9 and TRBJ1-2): DTGVSQNPRHKITKRGQNVTFRCDPISEHNRLYWYRQTLGQGPEFLTYFQNEAQLEKSRLLSDRFSAERPKGSFSTLEIQRTEQGDSAMYLCASSLTGSDGYTFGSGTRLTVV.

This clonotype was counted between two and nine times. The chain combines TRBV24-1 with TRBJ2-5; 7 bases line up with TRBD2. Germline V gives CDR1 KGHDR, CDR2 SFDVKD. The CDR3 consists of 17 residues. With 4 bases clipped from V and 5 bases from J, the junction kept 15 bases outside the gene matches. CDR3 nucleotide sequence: TGTGCCACCAGTGACTCCCCGCTAGCGGCGTGGGGGGAGACCCAGTACTTC. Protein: CATSDSPLAAWGETQYF.

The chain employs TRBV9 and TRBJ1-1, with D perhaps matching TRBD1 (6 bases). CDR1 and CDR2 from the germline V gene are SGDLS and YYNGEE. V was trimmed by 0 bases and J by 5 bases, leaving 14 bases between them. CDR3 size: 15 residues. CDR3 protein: CASSVGSGALTEAFF. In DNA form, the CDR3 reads TGTGCCAGCAGCGTAGGCTCAGGGGCGCTAACTGAAGCTTTCTTT.

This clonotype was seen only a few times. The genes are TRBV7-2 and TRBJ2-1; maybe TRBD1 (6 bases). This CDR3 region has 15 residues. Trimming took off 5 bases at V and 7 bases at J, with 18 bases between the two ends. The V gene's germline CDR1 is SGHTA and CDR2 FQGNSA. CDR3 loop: CASSPETGWGNEQFF. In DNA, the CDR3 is TGTGCCAGCAGCCCAGAGACAGGTTGGGGGAATGAGCAGTTCTTC.

CDR3 protein: CASSQERAGGFGGKNIQYF. In DNA, the CDR3 is TGCGCCAGCAGCCAAGAGAGGGCAGGGGGCTTCGGTGGCAAAAACATTCAGTACTTC. This rearrangement joins TRBV4-3 to TRBJ2-4, with 8 bases that match TRBD1. The CDR3 has 19 residues. Germline CDR1 LGHNA, CDR2 YSLEER. V lost 0 bases, J lost 3 bases, and 13 bases stayed unmatched.

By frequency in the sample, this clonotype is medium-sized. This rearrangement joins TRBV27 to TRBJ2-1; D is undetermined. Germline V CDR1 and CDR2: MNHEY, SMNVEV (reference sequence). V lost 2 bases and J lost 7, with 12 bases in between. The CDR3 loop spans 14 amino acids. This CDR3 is CASSLTPLGNEQFF. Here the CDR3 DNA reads TGTGCCAGCAGTTTAACGCCCCTAGGAAATGAGCAGTTCTTC.